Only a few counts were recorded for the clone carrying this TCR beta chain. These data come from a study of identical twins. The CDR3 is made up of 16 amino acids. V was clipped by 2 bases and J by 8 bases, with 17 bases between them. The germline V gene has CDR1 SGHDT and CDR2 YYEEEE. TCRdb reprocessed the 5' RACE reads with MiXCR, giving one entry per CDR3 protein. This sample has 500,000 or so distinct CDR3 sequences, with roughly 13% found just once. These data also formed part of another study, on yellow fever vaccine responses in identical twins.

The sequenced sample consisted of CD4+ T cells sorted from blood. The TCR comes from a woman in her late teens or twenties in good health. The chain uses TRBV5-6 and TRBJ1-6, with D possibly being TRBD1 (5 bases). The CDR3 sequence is CASSLDGGGKDSPLHF. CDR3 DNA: TGTGCCAGCAGCTTAGATGGGGGGGGAAAAGATTCACCCCTCCACTTT. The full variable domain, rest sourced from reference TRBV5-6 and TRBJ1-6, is DAGVTQSPTHLIKTRGQQVTLRCSPKSGHDTVSWYQQALGQGPQFIFQYYEEEERQRGNFPDRFSGHQFPNYSSELNVNALLLGDSALYLCASSLDGGGKDSPLHFGNGTRLTVT.